This TCR beta chain was recovered during a study of shared clonotypes between healthy human individuals. Germline V CDR1 and CDR2: MNHEY, SMNVEV (reference sequence). Trimming cost V 0 bases and J 1 base, with 10 bases left between them. This CDR3 has 16 residues. Regarding the study as a whole: Sampling was confined to blood; repertoires within tissues likely differ.

The table came from immunoSEQ multiplex PCR; TCRdb's copy has only in-frame clones and leaves some out. The sample lists around 2.1 million clones; almost 96% were seen once. In the case of this clone: What it binds is not known.

Sequencing was done on a sample of naive CD4+ T cells sorted from blood. Subset here: CD45RA+ positively selected. The source is a man between 18 and 35 years old in good health. This chain connects TRBV27 to TRBJ1-5; tentative D call: TRBD1 (6 bases). The CDR3 sequence: CASSLSKGGSNQPQHF. CDR3 nucleotides: TGTGCCAGCAGTTTATCTAAGGGGGGGAGCAATCAGCCCCAGCATTTT.